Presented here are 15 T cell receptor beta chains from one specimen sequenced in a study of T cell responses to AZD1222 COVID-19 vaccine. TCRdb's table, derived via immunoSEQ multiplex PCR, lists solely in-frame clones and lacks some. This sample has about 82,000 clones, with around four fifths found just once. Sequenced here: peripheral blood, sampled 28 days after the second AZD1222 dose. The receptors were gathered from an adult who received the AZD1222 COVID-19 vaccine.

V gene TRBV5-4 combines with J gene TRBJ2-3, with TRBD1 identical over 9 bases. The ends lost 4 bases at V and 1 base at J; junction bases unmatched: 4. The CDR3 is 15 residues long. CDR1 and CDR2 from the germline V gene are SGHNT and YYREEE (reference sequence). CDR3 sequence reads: CASSPGDRGTDTQYF. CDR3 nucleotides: TGTGCCAGCAGCCCGGGGGACAGGGGCACAGATACGCAGTATTTT.

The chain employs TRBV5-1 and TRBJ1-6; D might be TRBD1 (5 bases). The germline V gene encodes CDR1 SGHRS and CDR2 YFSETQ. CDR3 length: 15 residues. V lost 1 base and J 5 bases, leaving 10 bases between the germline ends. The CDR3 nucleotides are TGCGCCAGCAGCTTGACAGGAACAGATAATTCACCCCTCCACTTT. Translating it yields CASSLTGTDNSPLHF.

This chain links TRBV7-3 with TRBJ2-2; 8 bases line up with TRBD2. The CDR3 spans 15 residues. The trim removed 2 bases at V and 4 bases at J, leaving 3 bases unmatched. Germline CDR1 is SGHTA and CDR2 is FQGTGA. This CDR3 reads CASSLAGGGTGELFF. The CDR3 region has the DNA TGTGCCAGCAGCTTAGCGGGGGGTGGCACCGGGGAGCTGTTTTTT.

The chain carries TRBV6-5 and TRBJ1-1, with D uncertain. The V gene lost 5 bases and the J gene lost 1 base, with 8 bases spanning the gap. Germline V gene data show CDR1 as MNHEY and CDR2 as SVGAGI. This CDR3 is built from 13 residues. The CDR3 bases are TGTGCCAGCAGTCTAGACACGAACACTGAAGCTTTCTTT. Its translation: CASSLDTNTEAFF.

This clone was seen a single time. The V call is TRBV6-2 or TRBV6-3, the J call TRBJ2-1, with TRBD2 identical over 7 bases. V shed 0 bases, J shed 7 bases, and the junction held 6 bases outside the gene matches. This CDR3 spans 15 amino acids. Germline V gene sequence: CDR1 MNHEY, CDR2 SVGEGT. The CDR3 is CASSYSGLVRNEQFF. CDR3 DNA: TGTGCCAGCAGTTACTCTGGACTAGTTCGTAATGAGCAGTTCTTC.

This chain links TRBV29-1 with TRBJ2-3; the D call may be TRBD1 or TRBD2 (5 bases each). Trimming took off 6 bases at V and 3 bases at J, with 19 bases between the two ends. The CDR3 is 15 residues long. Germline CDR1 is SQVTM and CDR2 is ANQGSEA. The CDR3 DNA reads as TGCAGCGTGAAAAAGGAGGCTAGGGGTACAGATACGCAGTATTTT. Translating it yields CSVKKEARGTDTQYF.

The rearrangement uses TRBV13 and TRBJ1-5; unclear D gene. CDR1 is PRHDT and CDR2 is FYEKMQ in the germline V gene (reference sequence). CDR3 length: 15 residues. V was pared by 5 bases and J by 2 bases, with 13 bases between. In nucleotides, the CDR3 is TGTGCCAGCAGCCGTCTTGGGGAGGGCAATCAGCCCCAGCATTTT. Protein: CASSRLGEGNQPQHF. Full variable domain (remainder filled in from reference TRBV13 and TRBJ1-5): AAGVIQSPRHLIKEKRETATLKCYPIPRHDTVYWYQQGPGQDPQFLISFYEKMQSDKGSIPDRFSAQQFSDYHSELNMSSLELGDSALYFCASSRLGEGNQPQHFGDGTRLSIL.

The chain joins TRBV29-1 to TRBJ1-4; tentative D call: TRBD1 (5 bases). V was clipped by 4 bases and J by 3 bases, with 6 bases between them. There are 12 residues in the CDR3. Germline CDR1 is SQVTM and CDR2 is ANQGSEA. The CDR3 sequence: CSVGQSNEKLFF. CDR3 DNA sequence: TGCAGCGTTGGACAGTCTAATGAAAAACTGTTTTTT.

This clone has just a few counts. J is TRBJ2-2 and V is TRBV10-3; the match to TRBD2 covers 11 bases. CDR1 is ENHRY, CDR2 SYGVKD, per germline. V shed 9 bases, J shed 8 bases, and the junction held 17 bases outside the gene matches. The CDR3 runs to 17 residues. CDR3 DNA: TGTGCCATTCCCGCCCTAGCGGGAGGACTAAACAGGGGGGAGCTGTTTTTT. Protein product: CAIPALAGGLNRGELFF.

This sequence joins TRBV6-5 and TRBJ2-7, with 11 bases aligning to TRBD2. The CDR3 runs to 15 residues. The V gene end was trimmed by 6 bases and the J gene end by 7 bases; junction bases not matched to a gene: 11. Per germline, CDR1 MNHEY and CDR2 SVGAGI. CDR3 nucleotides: TGTGCCAGCAGCTCAATAGCGGGAGGGCCCGGGGAGCAGTACTTC. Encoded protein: CASSSIAGGPGEQYF.

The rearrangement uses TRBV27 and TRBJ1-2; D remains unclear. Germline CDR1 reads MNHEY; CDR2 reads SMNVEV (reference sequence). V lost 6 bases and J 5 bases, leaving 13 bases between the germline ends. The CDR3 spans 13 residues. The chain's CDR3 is CASSLGQAYGYTF. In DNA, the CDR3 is TGTGCCAGCAGCCTCGGGCAGGCGTATGGCTACACCTTC.

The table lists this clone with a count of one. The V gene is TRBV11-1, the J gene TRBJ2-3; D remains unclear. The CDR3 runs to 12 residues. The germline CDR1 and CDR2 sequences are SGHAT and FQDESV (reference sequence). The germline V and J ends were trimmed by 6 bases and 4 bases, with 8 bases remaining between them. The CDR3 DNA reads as TGTGCCAGCAGTAGGTTGGCAGATACGCAGTATTTT. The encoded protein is CASSRLADTQYF.

CDR3 sequence reads: CASSLADRLNTEAFF. The CDR3 nucleotides read TGTGCCAGCAGCTTGGCCGACAGACTGAACACTGAAGCTTTCTTT. This chain uses TRBV5-4 with TRBJ1-1; possible D gene TRBD1, 5 bases. The CDR3 has 15 residues. Germline CDR1 is SGHNT and CDR2 is YYREEE (reference sequence). V was pared by 0 bases and J by 0 bases, with 9 bases between.

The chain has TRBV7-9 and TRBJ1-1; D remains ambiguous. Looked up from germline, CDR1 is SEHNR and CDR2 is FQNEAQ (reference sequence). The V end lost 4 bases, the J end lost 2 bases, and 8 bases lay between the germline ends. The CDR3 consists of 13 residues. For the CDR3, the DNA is TGTGCCAGCAGCTCCCCCGTCAACACTGAAGCTTTCTTT. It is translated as CASSSPVNTEAFF. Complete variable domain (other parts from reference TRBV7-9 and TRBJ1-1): DTGVSQNPRHKITKRGQNVTFRCDPISEHNRLYWYRQTLGQGPEFLTYFQNEAQLEKSRLLSDRFSAERPKGSFSTLEIQRTEQGDSAMYLCASSSPVNTEAFFGQGTRLTVV.

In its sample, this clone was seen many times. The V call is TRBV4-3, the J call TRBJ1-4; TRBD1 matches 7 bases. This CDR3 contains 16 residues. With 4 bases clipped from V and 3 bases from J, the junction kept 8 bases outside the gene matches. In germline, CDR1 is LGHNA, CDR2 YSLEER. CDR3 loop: CASSLARGTANEKLFF. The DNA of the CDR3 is TGCGCCAGCAGCCTTGCCAGGGGGACGGCTAATGAAAAACTGTTTTTT.